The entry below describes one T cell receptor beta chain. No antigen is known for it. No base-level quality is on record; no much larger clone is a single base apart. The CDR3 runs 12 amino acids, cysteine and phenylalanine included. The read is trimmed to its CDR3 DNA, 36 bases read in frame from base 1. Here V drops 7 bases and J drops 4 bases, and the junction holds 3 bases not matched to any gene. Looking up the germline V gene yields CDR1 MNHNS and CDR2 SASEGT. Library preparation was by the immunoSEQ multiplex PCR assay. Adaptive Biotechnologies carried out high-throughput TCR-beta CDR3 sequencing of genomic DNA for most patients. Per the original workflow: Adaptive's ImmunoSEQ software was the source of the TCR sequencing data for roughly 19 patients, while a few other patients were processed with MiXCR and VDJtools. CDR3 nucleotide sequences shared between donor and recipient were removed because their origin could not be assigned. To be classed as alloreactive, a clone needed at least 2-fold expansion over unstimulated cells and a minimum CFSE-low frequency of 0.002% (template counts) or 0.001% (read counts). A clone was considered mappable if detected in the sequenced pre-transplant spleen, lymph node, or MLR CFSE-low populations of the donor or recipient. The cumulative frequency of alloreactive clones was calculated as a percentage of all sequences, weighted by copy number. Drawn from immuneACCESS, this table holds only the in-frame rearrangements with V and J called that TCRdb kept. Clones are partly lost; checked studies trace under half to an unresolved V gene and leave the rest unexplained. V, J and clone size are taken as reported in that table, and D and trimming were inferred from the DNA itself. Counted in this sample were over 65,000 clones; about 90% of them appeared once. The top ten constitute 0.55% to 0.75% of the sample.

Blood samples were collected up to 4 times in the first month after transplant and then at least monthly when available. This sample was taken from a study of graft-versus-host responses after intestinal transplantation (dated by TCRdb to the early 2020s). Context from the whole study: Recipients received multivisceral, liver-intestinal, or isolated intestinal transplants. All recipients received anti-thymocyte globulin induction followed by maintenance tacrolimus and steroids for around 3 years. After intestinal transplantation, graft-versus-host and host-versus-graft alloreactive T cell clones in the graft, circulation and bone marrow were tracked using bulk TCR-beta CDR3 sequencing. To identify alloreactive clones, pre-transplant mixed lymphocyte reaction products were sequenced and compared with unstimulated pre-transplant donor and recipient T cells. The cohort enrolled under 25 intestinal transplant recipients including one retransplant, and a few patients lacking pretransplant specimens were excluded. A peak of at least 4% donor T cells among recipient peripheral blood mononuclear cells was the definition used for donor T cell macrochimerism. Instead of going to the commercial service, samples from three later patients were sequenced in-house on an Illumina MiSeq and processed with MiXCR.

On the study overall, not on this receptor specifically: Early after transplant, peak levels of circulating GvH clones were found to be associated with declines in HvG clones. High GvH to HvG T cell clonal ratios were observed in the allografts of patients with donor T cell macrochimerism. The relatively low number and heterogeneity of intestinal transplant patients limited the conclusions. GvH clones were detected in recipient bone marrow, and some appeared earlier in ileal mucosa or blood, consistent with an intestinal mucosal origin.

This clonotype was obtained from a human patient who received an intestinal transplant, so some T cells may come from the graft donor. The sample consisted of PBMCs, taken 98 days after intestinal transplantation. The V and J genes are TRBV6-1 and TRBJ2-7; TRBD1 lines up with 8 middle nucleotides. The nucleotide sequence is TGTGCCAGCACCGGGACAGGATACGAGCAGTACTTC. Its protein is CASTGTGYEQYF.